The sequence of this T cell receptor beta chain was determined in a study of early T cells in non-severe SARS-CoV-2 infection. Study-level information: Chains stayed unpaired after sequencing of bulk RNA from unsorted whole blood.

V lost 5 bases and J lost 3, with 13 bases in between. Germline V lookup: CDR1 SGHTA, CDR2 FQGTGA. This CDR3 is built from 14 residues. This clonotype was seen a few times. TCRdb independently ran MiXCR on the 5' RACE reads; one entry per CDR3 protein. The sample has some 51,000 distinct CDR3 sequences; more than 12% are singletons. The sequenced sample was whole blood, obtained at baseline. This receptor was identified in an adult who was a healthcare worker with PCR-confirmed SARS-CoV-2 infection or an uninfected control (not recorded which). This chain links TRBV7-3 with TRBJ1-2; D unclear. CDR3 DNA: TGTGCCAGCAGCGAAAGCGTGCAGGACTATGGCTACACCTTC. This gives the protein CASSESVQDYGYTF. Looking up the rest from reference TRBV7-3 and TRBJ1-2 gives the full variable domain: GAGVSQTPSNKVTEKGKYVELRCDPISGHTALYWYRQSLGQGPEFLIYFQGTGAADDSGLPNDRFFAVRPEGSVSTLKIQRTERGDSAVYLCASSESVQDYGYTFGSGTRLTVV.